Included here is one TCR beta chain sequence, with context. As processed by the authors: For nucleated cells, counts were estimated from reference gene primer amplification. The repertoire was sequenced with immunoSEQ multiplex PCR; TCRdb's copy has only in-frame clones and lacks some. That table furnishes V, J and clone size, whereas the DNA furnished D and trimming. Of a few hundred thousand clones listed, roughly nine tenths are singletons. The CDR3 sequence is 18 residues long. Looked up from germline, CDR1 is MNHEY and CDR2 is SMNVEV (reference sequence). J lost 1 base, V lost 5 bases, and 11 bases had no gene match. Those enrolled, adults aged about 18 to 95 years, came from about two dozen US areas. Donors were grouped by their self-reported clinical history. In the 2 weeks before study entry, exposed participants met a COVID-19 case, which was PCR-confirmed or clinician-diagnosed. The sample originates from a study of blood T cell repertoires in COVID-19.

Sequencing was done on a sample of PBMCs or T cells enriched from blood (not recorded which). This sequence joins TRBV27 and TRBJ2-6, with 7 bases aligning to TRBD2. The source is a woman aged 40 to 49 who had been exposed to COVID-19. CDR3: CASSRYTSAYSGANVLTF. The CDR3 DNA reads TGTGCCAGCAGTCGATACACTAGCGCCTATTCTGGGGCCAACGTCCTGACTTTC. The whole variable domain, remainder taken from reference TRBV27 and TRBJ2-6, is EAQVTQNPRYLITVTGKKLTVTCSQNMNHEYMSWYRQDPGLGLRQIYYSMNVEVTDKGDVPEGYKVSRKEKRNFPLILESPSPNQTSLYFCASSRYTSAYSGANVLTFGAGSRLTVL.